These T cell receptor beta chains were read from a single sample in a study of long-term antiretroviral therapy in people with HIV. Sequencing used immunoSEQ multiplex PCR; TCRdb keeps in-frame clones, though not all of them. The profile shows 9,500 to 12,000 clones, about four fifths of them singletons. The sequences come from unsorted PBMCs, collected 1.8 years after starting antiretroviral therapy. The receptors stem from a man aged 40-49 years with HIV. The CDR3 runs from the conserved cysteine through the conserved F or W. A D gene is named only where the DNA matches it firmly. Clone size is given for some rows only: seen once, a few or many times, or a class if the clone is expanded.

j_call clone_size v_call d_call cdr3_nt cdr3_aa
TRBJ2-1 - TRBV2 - TGTGCCAGCATTAGACTTGACAATGAGCAGTTCTTC CASIRLDNEQFF
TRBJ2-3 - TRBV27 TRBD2 TGTGCCAGCAGTTTATTGGCGGGAGGGCCCCCTGGCACAGATACGCAGTATTTT CASSLLAGGPPGTDTQYF
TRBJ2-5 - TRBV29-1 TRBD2 TGCAGCGTTCCCCGGGAATCGGGACTAGCGGGAGAGACCCAGTACTTC CSVPRESGLAGETQYF
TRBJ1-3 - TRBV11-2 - TGTGCCAGCAGCTTATTCTCCCAAACCTCTGGAAACACCATATATTTT CASSLFSQTSGNTIYF
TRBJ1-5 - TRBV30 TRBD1 TGTGCCTGGAGTGTAGGGACAGGGTTTCAGCCCCAGCATTTT CAWSVGTGFQPQHF
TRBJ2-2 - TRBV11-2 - TGTGCCAGCAGCTTAGTCGGGGGCACCGGGGAGCTGTTTTTT CASSLVGGTGELFF
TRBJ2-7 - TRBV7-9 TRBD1 TGTGCCAGCAGCGACGGGAAACAGGGGCCCTACGAGCAGTACTTC CASSDGKQGPYEQYF
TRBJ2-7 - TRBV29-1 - TGCAGCGTAACCAGGGGAAAGGAGTACGAGCAGTACTTC CSVTRGKEYEQYF
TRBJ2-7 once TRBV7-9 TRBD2 TGTGCCAGCAGCTTAGGAAACGCGGGAGTGGGGCACGAGCAGTACTTC CASSLGNAGVGHEQYF
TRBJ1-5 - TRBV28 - TGTGCCAGCACCGAGGACGGGGGCAATCAGCCCCAGCATTTT CASTEDGGNQPQHF
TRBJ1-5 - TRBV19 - TGTGCCAGTGGGAGAAGGGTCCGGGGGCAGCCCCAGCATTTT CASGRRVRGQPQHF
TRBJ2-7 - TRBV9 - TGTGCCAGCAGCGTAGCCAGCGGAGTAACCTACGAGCAGTACTTC CASSVASGVTYEQYF
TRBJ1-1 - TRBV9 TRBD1 TGTGCCAGCAGCGCGGGGACAGGGGCATTCAGTGAAGCTTTCTTT CASSAGTGAFSEAFF
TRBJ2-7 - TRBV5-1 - TGCGCCAGCAGCTACGGACTTGAGCAGTACTTC CASSYGLEQYF
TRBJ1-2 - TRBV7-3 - TGTGCCAGCAGCTTCAGAGGGGGGTCTCCCAACTATGGCTACACCTTC CASSFRGGSPNYGYTF
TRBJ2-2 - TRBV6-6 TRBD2 TGTGCCAGCAGTCCTCCGACTAGCGGGAGGACCGGGGAGCTGTTTTTT CASSPPTSGRTGELFF
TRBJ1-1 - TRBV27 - TGTGCCAGCAGTTTGTCCGGGACGCCCATAACGGAAGCTTTCTTT CASSLSGTPITEAFF
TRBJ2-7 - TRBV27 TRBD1 TGTGCCAGCAGTACCCCGACAGGGCGGAATCGCGAGCAGTACTTC CASSTPTGRNREQYF
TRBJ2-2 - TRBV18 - TGTGCCAGCTCACCAACCCCGGCCGGGGAGCTGTTTTTT CASSPTPAGELFF
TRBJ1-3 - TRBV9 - TGTGCCAGCAGCGACGACTGGACTGAGAAACTTGGAAACACCATATATTTT CASSDDWTEKLGNTIYF
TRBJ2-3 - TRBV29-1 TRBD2 TGCAGCGTTGAAATAACGGCTAGCGGGAGAGATACGCAGTATTTT CSVEITASGRDTQYF
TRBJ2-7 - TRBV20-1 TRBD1 TGCAGTGCTAGGACAGGGTACGAGCAGTACTTC CSARTGYEQYF
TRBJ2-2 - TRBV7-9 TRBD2 TGTGCCAGCAGCTTAGTCGCGGGAGAAACCGGGGAGCTGTTTTTT CASSLVAGETGELFF
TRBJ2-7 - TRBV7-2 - TGTGCCAGCAGCCTCTCCTACGAGCAGTACTTC CASSLSYEQYF
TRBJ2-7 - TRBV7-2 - TGTGCCAGCAGCTTCGGGACACGGACCTACGAGCAGTACTTC CASSFGTRTYEQYF
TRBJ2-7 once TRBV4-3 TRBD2 TGCGCCAGCAGCCAAGACGTTAACGCGGGAGGAAGGTACGAGCAGTACTTC CASSQDVNAGGRYEQYF
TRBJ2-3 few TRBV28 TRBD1 TGTGCCAGCAACGACAGGGGGCCTGCAGATACGCAGTATTTT CASNDRGPADTQYF
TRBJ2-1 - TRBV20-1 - TGCAGTGCCACGCCCGGGAATGAGCAGTTCTTC CSATPGNEQFF
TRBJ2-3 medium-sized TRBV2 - TGTGCCAGCGAAGATGGGACGGCAGATACGCAGTATTTT CASEDGTADTQYF
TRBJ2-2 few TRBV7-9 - TGTGCCAATCCGGGCCCCCAAAGGACCGGGGAGCTGTTTTTT CANPGPQRTGELFF
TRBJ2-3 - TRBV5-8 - TGTGCCAGCAGCTCTCTGGGAAGCGACACTTACACAGATACGCAGTATTTT CASSSLGSDTYTDTQYF
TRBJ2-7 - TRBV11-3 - TGTGCCAGCAGCTTAAATCCGGGAGCCTACGAGCAGTACTTC CASSLNPGAYEQYF
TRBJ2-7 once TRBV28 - TGTGCCAGCAGTCGGGGTCCGGGGGCGAGCTACGAGCAGTACTTC CASSRGPGASYEQYF
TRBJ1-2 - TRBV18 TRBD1 TGTGCCAGCTCACCGGGACAGGGCTTAATCGGCTACACCTTC CASSPGQGLIGYTF
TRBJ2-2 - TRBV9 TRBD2 TGTGCCAGCAGCGCAGGACTAGCTTTGAACACCGGGGAGCTGTTTTTT CASSAGLALNTGELFF
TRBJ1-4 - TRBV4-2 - TGTGCCAGCAGCCCAGGCCTGGGAAGGGATGAAAAACTGTTTTTT CASSPGLGRDEKLFF
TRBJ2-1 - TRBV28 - TGTGCCAGCAGCGAGGCGGTTAGTGACCAGTTCTTC CASSEAVSDQFF
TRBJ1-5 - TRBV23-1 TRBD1 TGCGCCAGCAGTCAAGATTTCGGCAGGGGGCCGGGTCAGCCCCAGCATTTT CASSQDFGRGPGQPQHF
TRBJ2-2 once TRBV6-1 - TGTGCCAGCAGGGGGTATCTGGGTGACACCGGGGAGCTGTTTTTT CASRGYLGDTGELFF
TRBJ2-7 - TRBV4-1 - TGCGCCAGCAGCCAAGAGCAGGGAACCGACGAGCAGTACTTC CASSQEQGTDEQYF
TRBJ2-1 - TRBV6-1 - TGTGCCAGCAGTGAAAACTACTCCTACAATGAGCAGTTCTTC CASSENYSYNEQFF
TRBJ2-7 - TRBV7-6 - TGTGCCAGCGGGGGGAATGAGATCTACGAGCAGTACTTC CASGGNEIYEQYF
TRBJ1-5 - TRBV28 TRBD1 TGTGCCAGCAGTTCAAACGACGACAGGGGCGTCAATCAGCCCCAGCATTTT CASSSNDDRGVNQPQHF
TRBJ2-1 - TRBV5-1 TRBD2 TGCGCCAGCAGCTTGGTTACTAGCGGGAGTGGGCGGGGCAATGAGCAGTTCTTC CASSLVTSGSGRGNEQFF
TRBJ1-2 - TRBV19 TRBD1 TGTGCCAGTAGTATCGCCGGGACAGGGGTGTCTGGCTACACCTTC CASSIAGTGVSGYTF
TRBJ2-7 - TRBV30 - TGTGCCTGGAGTTTCAACTACGAGCAGTACTTC CAWSFNYEQYF
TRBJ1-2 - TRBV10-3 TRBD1 TGTGCCATCAGGGATGCAGGGGGATATGGCTACACCTTC CAIRDAGGYGYTF
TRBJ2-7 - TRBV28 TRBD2 TGTGCCAGCAGACCTAGCGGGAGGGATAGGTACTTC CASRPSGRDRYF
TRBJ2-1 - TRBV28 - TGTGCAACCGGGCCATACAATGAGCAGTTCTTC CATGPYNEQFF
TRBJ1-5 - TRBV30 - TGTGCCTGGAGTGTACATGGGGATCAGCCCCAGCATTTT CAWSVHGDQPQHF